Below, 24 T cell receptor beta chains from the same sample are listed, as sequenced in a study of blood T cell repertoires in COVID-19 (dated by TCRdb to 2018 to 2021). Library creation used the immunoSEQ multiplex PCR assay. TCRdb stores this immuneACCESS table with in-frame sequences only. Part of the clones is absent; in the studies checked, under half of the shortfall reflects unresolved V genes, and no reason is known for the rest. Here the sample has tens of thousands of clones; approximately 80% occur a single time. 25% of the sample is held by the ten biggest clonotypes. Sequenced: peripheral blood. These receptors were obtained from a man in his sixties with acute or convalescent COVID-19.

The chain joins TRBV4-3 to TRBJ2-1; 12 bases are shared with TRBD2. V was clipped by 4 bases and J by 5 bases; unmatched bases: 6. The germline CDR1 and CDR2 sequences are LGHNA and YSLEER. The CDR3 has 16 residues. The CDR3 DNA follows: TGCGCCAGCAGCCCCTTAGCTAGCGGGGGGGACAATGAGCAGTTCTTC. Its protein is CASSPLASGGDNEQFF.

The CDR3 reads CASSFVLGQPQHF. Here the CDR3 DNA reads TGTGCCAGCAGCTTTGTCCTAGGTCAGCCCCAGCATTTT. The chain has TRBV7-2 and TRBJ1-5, with D unclear. The CDR3 is made up of 13 amino acids. The ends were cut back, 3 bases at V and 6 bases at J, with 9 bases in the middle. CDR1 SGHTA and CDR2 FQGNSA come from the germline V gene.

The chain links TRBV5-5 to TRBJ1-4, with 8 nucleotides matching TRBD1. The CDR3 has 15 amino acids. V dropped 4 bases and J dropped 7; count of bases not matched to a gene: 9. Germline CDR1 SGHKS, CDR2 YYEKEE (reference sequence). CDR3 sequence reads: CASSAYRGTGEKLFF. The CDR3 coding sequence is TGTGCCAGCAGCGCCTACAGGGGGACGGGTGAAAAACTGTTTTTT.

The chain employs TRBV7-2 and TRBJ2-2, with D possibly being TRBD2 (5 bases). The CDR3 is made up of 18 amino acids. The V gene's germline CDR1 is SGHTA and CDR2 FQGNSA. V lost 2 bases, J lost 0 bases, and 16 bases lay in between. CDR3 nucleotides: TGTGCCAGCAGCTTAACGGGGAGATTTAGTTCGAACACCGGGGAGCTGTTTTTT. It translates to CASSLTGRFSSNTGELFF.

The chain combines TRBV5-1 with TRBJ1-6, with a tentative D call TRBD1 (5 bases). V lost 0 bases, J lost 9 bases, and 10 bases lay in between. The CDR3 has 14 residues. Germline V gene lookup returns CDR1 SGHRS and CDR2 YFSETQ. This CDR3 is CASSLAGGGSPLHF. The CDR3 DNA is TGCGCCAGCAGCTTGGCCGGGGGGGGTTCACCCCTCCACTTT.

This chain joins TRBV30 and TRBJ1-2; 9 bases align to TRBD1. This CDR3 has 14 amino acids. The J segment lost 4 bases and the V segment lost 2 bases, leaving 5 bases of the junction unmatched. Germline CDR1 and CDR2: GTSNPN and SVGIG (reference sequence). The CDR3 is CAWSTQGASYGYTF. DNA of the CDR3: TGTGCCTGGAGTACACAGGGGGCGAGCTATGGCTACACCTTC.

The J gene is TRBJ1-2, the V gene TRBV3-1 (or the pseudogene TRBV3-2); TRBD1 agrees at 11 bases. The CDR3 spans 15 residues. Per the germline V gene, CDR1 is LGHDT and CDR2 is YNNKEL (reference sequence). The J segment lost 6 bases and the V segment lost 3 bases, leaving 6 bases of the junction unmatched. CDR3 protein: CASSHRTGGFNGYTF. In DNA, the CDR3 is TGTGCCAGCAGCCATAGGACAGGGGGCTTCAATGGCTACACCTTC.

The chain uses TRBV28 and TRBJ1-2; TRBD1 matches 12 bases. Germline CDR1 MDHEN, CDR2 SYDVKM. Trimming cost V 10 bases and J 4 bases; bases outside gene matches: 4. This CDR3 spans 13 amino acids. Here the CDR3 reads CATGTGGSYGYTF. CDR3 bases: TGTGCCACCGGGACAGGGGGCAGCTATGGCTACACCTTC.

The chain's CDR3 is CASSLGASGFPNEQFF. Written as DNA, the CDR3 is TGCGCCAGCAGCTTGGGGGCTAGCGGGTTTCCCAATGAGCAGTTCTTC. This chain joins TRBV5-1 and TRBJ2-1, with 8 bases lining up with TRBD2. Germline CDR1 SGHRS, CDR2 YFSETQ. J was trimmed by 6 bases and V by 0 bases; bases with no gene match: 8. The CDR3 is made up of 16 amino acids.

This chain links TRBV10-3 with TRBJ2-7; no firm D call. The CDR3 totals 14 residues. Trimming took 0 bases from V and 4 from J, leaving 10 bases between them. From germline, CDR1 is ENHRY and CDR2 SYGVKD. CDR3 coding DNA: TGTGCCATCAGTGAGTCCTCCGGGTCATACGAGCAGTACTTC. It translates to CAISESSGSYEQYF.

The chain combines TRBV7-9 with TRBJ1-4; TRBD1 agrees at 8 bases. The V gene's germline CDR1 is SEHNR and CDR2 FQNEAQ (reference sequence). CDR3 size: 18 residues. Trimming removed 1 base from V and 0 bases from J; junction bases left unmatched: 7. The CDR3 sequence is CASSLGDRSFATNEKLFF. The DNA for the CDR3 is TGTGCCAGCAGCTTAGGGGACAGGTCATTCGCAACTAATGAAAAACTGTTTTTT. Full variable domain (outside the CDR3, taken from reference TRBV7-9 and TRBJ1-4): DTGVSQNPRHKITKRGQNVTFRCDPISEHNRLYWYRQTLGQGPEFLTYFQNEAQLEKSRLLSDRFSAERPKGSFSTLEIQRTEQGDSAMYLCASSLGDRSFATNEKLFFGSGTQLSVL.

CDR3 residues: CASSYPFGGYTF. The CDR3, as DNA: TGTGCCAGCAGTTACCCCTTCGGTGGCTACACCTTC. The J gene is TRBJ1-2, the V gene TRBV28; D remains ambiguous. The V end lost 4 bases, the J end lost 7 bases, and 10 bases lay between the germline ends. This CDR3 comprises 12 residues. Germline loops: CDR1 MDHEN, CDR2 SYDVKM.

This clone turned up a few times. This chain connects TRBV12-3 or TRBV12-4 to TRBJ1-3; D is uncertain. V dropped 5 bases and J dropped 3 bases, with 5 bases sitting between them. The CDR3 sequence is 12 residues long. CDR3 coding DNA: TGTGCCAGCAGTATCAGTGGAAACACCATATATTTT. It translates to CASSISGNTIYF.

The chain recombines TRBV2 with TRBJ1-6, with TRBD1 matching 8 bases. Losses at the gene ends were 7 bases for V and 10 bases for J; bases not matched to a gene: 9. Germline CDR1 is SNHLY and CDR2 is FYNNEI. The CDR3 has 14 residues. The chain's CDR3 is CASTGGQGRSPLHF. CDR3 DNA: TGTGCCAGCACTGGAGGACAGGGTAGATCACCCCTCCACTTT.

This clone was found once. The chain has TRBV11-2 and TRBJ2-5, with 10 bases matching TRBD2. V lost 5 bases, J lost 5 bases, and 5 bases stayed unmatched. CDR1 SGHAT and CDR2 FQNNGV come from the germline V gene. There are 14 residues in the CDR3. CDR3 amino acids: CASSRFSGGETQYF. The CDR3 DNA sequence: TGTGCCAGCAGCCGGTTTAGCGGGGGGGAGACCCAGTACTTC.

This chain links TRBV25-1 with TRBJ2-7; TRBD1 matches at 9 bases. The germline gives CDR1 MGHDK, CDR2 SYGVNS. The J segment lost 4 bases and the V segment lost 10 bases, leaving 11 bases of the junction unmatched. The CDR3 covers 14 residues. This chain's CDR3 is CATRGTGKGYEQYF. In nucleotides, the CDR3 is TGTGCCACTAGGGGGACAGGGAAAGGGTACGAGCAGTACTTC.

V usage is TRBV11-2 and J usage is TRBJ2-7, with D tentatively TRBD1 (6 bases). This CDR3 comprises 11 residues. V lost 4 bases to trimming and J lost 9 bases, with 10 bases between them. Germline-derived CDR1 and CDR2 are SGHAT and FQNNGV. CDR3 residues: CASSSRDTQYV. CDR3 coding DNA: TGTGCCAGCAGCTCGAGGGACACGCAGTACGTC.

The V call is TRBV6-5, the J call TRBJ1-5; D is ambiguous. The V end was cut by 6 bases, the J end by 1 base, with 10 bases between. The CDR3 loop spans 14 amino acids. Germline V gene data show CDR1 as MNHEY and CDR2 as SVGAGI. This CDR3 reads CASRPTLSNQPQHF. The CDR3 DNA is TGTGCCAGCAGACCTACTTTAAGCAATCAGCCCCAGCATTTT.

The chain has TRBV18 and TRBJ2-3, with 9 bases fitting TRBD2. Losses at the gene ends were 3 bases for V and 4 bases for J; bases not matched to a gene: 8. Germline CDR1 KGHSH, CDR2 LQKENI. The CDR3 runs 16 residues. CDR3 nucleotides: TGTGCCAGCTCACCGGCGCGGCGGGGGGGCCCAGATACGCAGTATTTT. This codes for CASSPARRGGPDTQYF.

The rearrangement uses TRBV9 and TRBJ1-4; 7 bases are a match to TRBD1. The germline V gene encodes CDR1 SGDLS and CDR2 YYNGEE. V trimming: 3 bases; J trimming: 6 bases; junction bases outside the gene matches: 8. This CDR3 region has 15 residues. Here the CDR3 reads CASSARDSHYEKLFF. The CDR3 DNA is TGTGCCAGCAGCGCCCGGGACAGCCACTATGAAAAACTGTTTTTT.

Here the CDR3 reads CASSRQNFQETQYF. The DNA for the CDR3 is TGTGCCAGCAGTCGACAGAACTTCCAAGAGACCCAGTACTTC. The genes are TRBV28 and TRBJ2-5, with D possibly matching TRBD1 (5 bases). The CDR3 is 14 residues long. Trimming pared 5 bases from V and 1 base from J, leaving 11 bases between. Per germline, CDR1 MDHEN and CDR2 SYDVKM.

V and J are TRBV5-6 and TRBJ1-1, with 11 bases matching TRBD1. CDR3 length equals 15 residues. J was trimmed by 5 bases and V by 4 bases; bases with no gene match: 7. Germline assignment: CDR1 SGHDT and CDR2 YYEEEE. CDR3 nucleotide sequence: TGTGCCAGCAGCCTACCCGGACAGGGGGCAACTGAAGCTTTCTTT. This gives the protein CASSLPGQGATEAFF.

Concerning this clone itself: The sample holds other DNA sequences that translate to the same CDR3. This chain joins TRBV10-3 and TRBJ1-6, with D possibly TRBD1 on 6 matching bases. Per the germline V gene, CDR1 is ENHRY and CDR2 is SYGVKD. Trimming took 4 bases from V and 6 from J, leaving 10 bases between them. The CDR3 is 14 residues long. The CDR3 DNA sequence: TGTGCCATCAGTGGGGGGCAGCTTAATTCACCCCTCCACTTT. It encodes CAISGGQLNSPLHF.

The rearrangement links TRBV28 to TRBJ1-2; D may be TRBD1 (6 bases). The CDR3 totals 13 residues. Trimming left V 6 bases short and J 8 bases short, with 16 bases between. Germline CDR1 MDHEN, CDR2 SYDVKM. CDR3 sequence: CASSRDKGRGYTF. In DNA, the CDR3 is TGTGCCAGCAGCCGGGACAAGGGGCGGGGCTACACCTTC.